The rows below give T cell receptor beta chains drawn from one sample of a study of shared clonotypes between healthy human individuals. Clones were read by immunoSEQ multiplex PCR, and TCRdb kept only the in-frame ones, dropping some. The repertoire includes about 490,000 clones, 78% of them detected once, and about 11% sits in the top ten. Sequencing used PBMCs. The receptors here all came from a woman aged 35 to 49 in good health. Some clones in this sample may be carry-over from other donors' samples. Each CDR3 is given with its conserved first and last residue. A D gene is named only where the DNA matches it firmly. The size entry is marked missing in some rows and otherwise reads once, few, many or a size class.

abundance	j_gene	v_gene	d_gene	CDR3aa	CDR3nt
-	TRBJ2-7	TRBV5-1	TRBD2	CASNPSGGNNNEQYF	TGCGCCAGCAACCCCTCGGGGGGGAATAACAACGAGCAGTACTTC
-	TRBJ2-2	TRBV4-1	TRBD1	CASSSQTGTNTGELFF	TGCGCCAGCAGCTCGCAGACAGGGACGAACACCGGGGAGCTGTTTTTT
-	TRBJ1-2	TRBV5-1	-	CASSLEQLHGYTF	TGCGCCAGCAGCCTGGAACAGCTCCATGGCTACACCTTC
-	TRBJ1-5	TRBV19	-	CASSINRLPNQPQHF	TGTGCCAGTAGCATAAACAGACTACCCAATCAGCCCCAGCATTTT
-	TRBJ1-1	TRBV2	TRBD1	CASRDRGFMNTEAFF	TGTGCCAGCAGGGACAGGGGGTTCATGAACACTGAAGCTTTCTTT
many	TRBJ2-3	TRBV5-8	TRBD2	CASRIPGTSGRGGTDTQYF	TGTGCCAGCAGAATCCCCGGGACTAGCGGGAGGGGCGGCACAGATACGCAGTATTTT
-	TRBJ2-5	TRBV27	TRBD2	CASSLFAPLASGRSPLSETQYF	TGTGCCAGCAGTTTATTTGCCCCTCTCGCTAGCGGGAGGAGTCCCCTAAGTGAGACCCAGTACTTC
-	TRBJ2-7	TRBV7-9	TRBD1	CASSLTGGSEQYF	TGTGCCAGCAGCTTGACAGGGGGCTCAGAGCAGTACTTC
-	TRBJ2-1	TRBV10-3	TRBD2	CAISESGAGGPNDEQFF	TGTGCCATCAGTGAGTCGGGCGCGGGAGGGCCGAATGATGAGCAGTTCTTC
-	TRBJ2-5	TRBV18	-	CASSPASTQETQYF	TGTGCCAGCTCACCAGCGTCTACTCAAGAGACCCAGTACTTC
-	TRBJ1-1	TRBV7-8	-	CASSSLALGTEAFF	TGTGCCAGCAGCTCCCTCGCATTGGGGACTGAAGCTTTCTTT
-	TRBJ2-7	TRBV5-1	TRBD2	CASSPGLAANSYEQYF	TGCGCCAGCAGCCCGGGACTAGCGGCAAACTCCTACGAGCAGTACTTC
few	TRBJ1-4	TRBV6-6	TRBD1	CASSSTGQGVGKLFF	TGTGCCAGCAGTTCGACGGGACAGGGCGTCGGAAAACTGTTTTTT
-	TRBJ2-1	TRBV5-8	-	CASSLHLTLGSYNEQFF	TGTGCCAGCAGCTTGCATTTGACTCTTGGCTCCTACAATGAGCAGTTCTTC
-	TRBJ2-4	TRBV5-1	-	CASSLEAGLKNIQYF	TGCGCCAGCAGCTTGGAGGCAGGGCTAAAAAACATTCAGTACTTC
-	TRBJ2-2	TRBV7-2	-	CASSTQGPNTGELFF	TGTGCCAGCAGCACCCAGGGGCCGAACACCGGGGAGCTGTTTTTT
-	TRBJ2-7	TRBV2	-	CASSLGPPPDEQYF	TGTGCCAGCAGCTTGGGACCCCCCCCCGACGAGCAGTACTTC
few	TRBJ2-2	TRBV5-1	-	CASRNGETNTGELFF	TGCGCCAGCAGGAATGGAGAGACGAACACCGGGGAGCTGTTTTTT
few	TRBJ2-1	TRBV14	TRBD2	CASSWTSGSIYNEQFF	TGTGCCAGCAGCTGGACTAGCGGGAGTATCTACAATGAGCAGTTCTTC
-	TRBJ2-1	TRBV2	-	CASTGVRSNEQFF	TGTGCCAGCACGGGAGTACGTAGCAATGAGCAGTTCTTC
many	TRBJ2-3	TRBV2	-	CASRSAFSTDTQYF	TGTGCCAGCAGATCGGCCTTTTCCACAGATACGCAGTATTTT
few	TRBJ2-1	TRBV7-3	TRBD2	CASSLTIAGAYNEQFF	TGTGCCAGCAGCTTAACGATCGCGGGGGCCTACAATGAGCAGTTCTTC
once	TRBJ2-7	TRBV7-2	-	CASSLRPGRAAGEQYF	TGTGCCAGCAGCTTACGACCGGGACGGGCAGCGGGCGAGCAGTACTTC
-	TRBJ2-5	TRBV27	-	CASSSRTGYHPQETQYF	TGTGCCAGCAGTTCAAGAACCGGGTACCATCCTCAAGAGACCCAGTACTTC
-	TRBJ2-7	TRBV18	TRBD1	CASSPTGENYEQYF	TGTGCCAGCTCTCCTACAGGGGAGAACTACGAGCAGTACTTC
-	TRBJ2-7	TRBV2	-	CASSEGELYEQYF	TGTGCCAGCAGTGAAGGGGAGTTATACGAGCAGTACTTC
-	TRBJ2-3	TRBV7-8	-	CASSPQDREADTQYF	TGTGCCAGCAGCCCCCAGGATAGAGAGGCAGATACGCAGTATTTT
-	TRBJ1-2	TRBV7-2	TRBD1	CASSTSPRTGGHGYTF	TGTGCCAGCAGCACTAGTCCCAGGACAGGGGGCCATGGCTACACCTTC
-	TRBJ1-4	TRBV25-1	-	CASSEYRGDNEKLFF	TGTGCCAGCAGTGAATATCGGGGGGATAATGAAAAACTGTTTTTT
-	TRBJ2-1	TRBV28	TRBD2	CASRWTSGLSREQFF	TGTGCCAGCAGATGGACTAGCGGGCTCTCCAGGGAGCAGTTCTTC
-	TRBJ2-3	TRBV11-3	TRBD2	CASSLAGGEDTQYF	TGTGCCAGCAGCTTAGCGGGAGGAGAAGATACGCAGTATTTT
-	TRBJ2-1	TRBV10-3	-	CAISLLAESSYNEQFF	TGTGCCATCAGCCTACTGGCTGAGAGCTCCTACAATGAGCAGTTCTTC
-	TRBJ2-2	TRBV4-2	TRBD2	CASSQEGPAGGPGELFF	TGTGCCAGCAGCCAAGAAGGACCAGCGGGGGGGCCCGGGGAGCTGTTTTTT
-	TRBJ2-2	TRBV7-9	-	CASSLTNTGELFF	TGTGCCAGCAGCCTCACCAACACCGGGGAGCTGTTTTTT
-	TRBJ1-5	TRBV7-2	-	CASSLGSRQPQHF	TGTGCCAGCAGCTTAGGTTCACGGCAGCCCCAGCATTTT